This paragraph covers one T cell receptor beta chain sequence. The repertoire was sequenced with immunoSEQ multiplex PCR; TCRdb's copy has only in-frame clones and lacks some. The repertoire holds around 150,000 clones, with about 80% as singletons. The CDR3 is made up of 15 amino acids. Germline trimming cut 0 bases from V and 4 bases from J; bases unmatched to any gene: 2. The V gene's germline CDR1 is MNHEY and CDR2 SVGAGI. The source of the sample is a study of blood T cell repertoires in COVID-19. Study-level information: Sources were T cells, B-cell-depleted T cells, or PBMCs; the material itself was cDNA or gDNA.

The V call is TRBV6-5, the J call TRBJ1-2; 10 nucleotides match TRBD1. This TCR was sampled from a woman of 80 years or more with acute or convalescent COVID-19. Material for sequencing was peripheral blood. The CDR3 sequence: CASSYSGTGVYGYTF. DNA of the CDR3: TGTGCCAGCAGTTACTCGGGGACAGGGGTCTATGGCTACACCTTC.